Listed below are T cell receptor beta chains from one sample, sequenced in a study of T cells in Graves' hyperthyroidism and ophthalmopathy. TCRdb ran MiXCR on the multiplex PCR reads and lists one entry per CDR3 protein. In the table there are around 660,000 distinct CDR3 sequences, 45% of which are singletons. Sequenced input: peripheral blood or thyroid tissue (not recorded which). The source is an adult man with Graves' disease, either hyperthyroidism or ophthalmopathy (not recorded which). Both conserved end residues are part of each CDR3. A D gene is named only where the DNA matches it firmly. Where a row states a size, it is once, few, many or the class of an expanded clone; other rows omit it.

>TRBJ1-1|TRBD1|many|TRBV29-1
TGCAGCGCCACTTTACCCGGGACAGATCTCATGAACACTGAAGCTTTCTTT
CSATLPGTDLMNTEAFF
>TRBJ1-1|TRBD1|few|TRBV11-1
TGTGCCAGTAGAGACAGGGGTTGGGATACTGAAGCTTTCTTT
CASRDRGWDTEAFF
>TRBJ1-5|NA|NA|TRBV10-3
TGTGCCATCAGTGAGTCCAGGGGAGGGGATCTCAATCAGCCCCAGCATTTT
CAISESRGGDLNQPQHF
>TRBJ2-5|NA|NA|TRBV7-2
TGTGCCAGCATCCAGGCCGGGGAGACCCAGTACTTC
CASIQAGETQYF
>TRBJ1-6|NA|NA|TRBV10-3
TGTACCACCGCGGACGGCGCTCGTAATTCACCCCTCCACTTT
CTTADGARNSPLHF
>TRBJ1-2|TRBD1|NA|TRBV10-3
TGTACCATCACTAAAGCGACAGGGAACTATGGCTACACCTTC
CTITKATGNYGYTF
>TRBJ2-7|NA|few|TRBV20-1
TGCAGTGCTAGCATGGGAAATGCGGGGCGCTCCTACGAGCAGTACTTC
CSASMGNAGRSYEQYF
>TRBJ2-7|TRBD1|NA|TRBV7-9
TGTGCCAGCAGCTCTACAGGGGGGCCGGCCGAGCAGTACTTC
CASSSTGGPAEQYF
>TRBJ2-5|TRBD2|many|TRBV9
TGTGCCAGCAGCGTAGGGACTAGCGGGGGGACAACCCAGTACTTC
CASSVGTSGGTTQYF
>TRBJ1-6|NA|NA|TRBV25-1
TGTGCCAGCAGTTTATCCGACAGTTATAATTCACCCCTCCACTTT
CASSLSDSYNSPLHF
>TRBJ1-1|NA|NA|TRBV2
TGTGCCAGCAGTGAATCGGGCCTGGCTTTCTTT
CASSESGLAFF
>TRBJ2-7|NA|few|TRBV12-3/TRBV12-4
TGTGCCAGCAGTTCAGGACAGTTAAGCTCCTACGAGCAGTACTTC
CASSSGQLSSYEQYF
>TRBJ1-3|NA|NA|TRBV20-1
TGCAGTGCTCGACAAACAGGGTTTGGAAACACCATATATTTT
CSARQTGFGNTIYF
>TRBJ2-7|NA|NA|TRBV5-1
TGCGCCAGCAGCTTCCAGGGGACACCCTACGAGCAGTACTTC
CASSFQGTPYEQYF
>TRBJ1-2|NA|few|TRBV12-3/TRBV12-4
TGTGCCAGCAGTTTCTGGGGTCGCGGCTACACCTTC
CASSFWGRGYTF
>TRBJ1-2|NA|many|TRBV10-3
TGTGCCATCAGTGACAGAGAAACCTATGGCTACACCTTC
CAISDRETYGYTF
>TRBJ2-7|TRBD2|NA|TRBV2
TGTGCCAGCAGCCCTGGGACTAGCGGCGACGAGCAGTACTTC
CASSPGTSGDEQYF
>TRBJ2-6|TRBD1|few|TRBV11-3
TGTGCCAGCAGCCCCCCGGGACAGCCCGTCTCTGGGGCCAACGTCCTGACTTTC
CASSPPGQPVSGANVLTF
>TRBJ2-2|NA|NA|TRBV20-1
TGCAGTGCTAGCTGGCAGGGACGCTCCGGGGAGCTGTTTTTT
CSASWQGRSGELFF
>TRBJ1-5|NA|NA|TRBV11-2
TGTGCCAGCAGCTTAGTCGGGACAAGGGTATCAAGCAATCAGCCCCAGCATTTT
CASSLVGTRVSSNQPQHF
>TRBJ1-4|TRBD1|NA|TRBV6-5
TGTGCCAGCAGTTCGACAGGGGGTTTTAATGAAAAACTGTTTTTT
CASSSTGGFNEKLFF
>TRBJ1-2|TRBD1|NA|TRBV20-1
TGCAGTGCTAAGGGACAGGGCGGTGGCTACACCTTC
CSAKGQGGGYTF
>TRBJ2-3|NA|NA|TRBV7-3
TGCGCCAGCAGCCAACTCGGAGCTAGCACAGATACGCAGTATTTT
CASSQLGASTDTQYF
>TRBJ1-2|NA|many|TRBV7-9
TGTGCCAGCAGCTCTCACACAGTCTATGGCTACACCTTC
CASSSHTVYGYTF
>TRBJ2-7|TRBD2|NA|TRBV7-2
TGTGCCAGTAGTATCGGGACGGGTACTAGCGGGCGTTCCTACGAGCAGTACTTC
CASSIGTGTSGRSYEQYF
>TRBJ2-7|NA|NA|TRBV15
TGTGCCACCAGCAGAGATTTCGGGGCCTACTACGAGCAGTACTTC
CATSRDFGAYYEQYF
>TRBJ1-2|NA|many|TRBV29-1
TGCAGCGTTGAAGGGATCTATGGCTACACCTTC
CSVEGIYGYTF
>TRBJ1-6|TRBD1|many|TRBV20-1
TGCAGTGCAAACCGGGACAGTCCTATCGCCCTCCACTTT
CSANRDSPIALHF
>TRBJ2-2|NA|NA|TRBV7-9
TGTGCCAGCAGCTTTATCGGCGGCCCGAACACCGGGGAGCTGTTTTTT
CASSFIGGPNTGELFF
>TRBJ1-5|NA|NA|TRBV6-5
TGTGCCAGCAGTCCATCCCGGAGTATTCGACTTAGCAATCAGCCCCAGCATTTT
CASSPSRSIRLSNQPQHF
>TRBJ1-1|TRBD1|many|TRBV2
TGTGCCAGCAGTGTAGACAGGGCGTTTGGTGAAGCTTTCTTT
CASSVDRAFGEAFF
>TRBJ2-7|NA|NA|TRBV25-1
TGTGCCAGCAGCCCCCAAACCCTCTACGAGCAGTACTTC
CASSPQTLYEQYF
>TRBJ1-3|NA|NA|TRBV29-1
TGCAGCGTTCCCCTGTGGAACACCATATATTTT
CSVPLWNTIYF
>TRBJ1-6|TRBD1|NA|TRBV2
TGTGCCAGCATGACAGGGGGGAATTCACCCCTCCACTTT
CASMTGGNSPLHF
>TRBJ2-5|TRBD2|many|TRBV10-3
TGTGCCATCGGTCCTAGCGGGGACGGAGAGACCCAGTACTTC
CAIGPSGDGETQYF
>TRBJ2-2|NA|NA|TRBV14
TGTGCCAGCAGCCGCGGTGCGACCGACACCGGGGAGCTGTTTTTT
CASSRGATDTGELFF
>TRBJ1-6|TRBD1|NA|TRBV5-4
TGTGCCAGCAGCGCAGTTCGAGGGGGCGCGAGTTCACCCCCCCACTTT
CASSAVRGGASSPPHF
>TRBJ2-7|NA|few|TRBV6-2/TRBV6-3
TGTGCCAGCAGTTACTCGTCAGGTTACTACGAGCAGTACTTC
CASSYSSGYYEQYF
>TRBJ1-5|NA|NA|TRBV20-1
TGCTGTGCTAGCAGCTCGACAGATAGCAATCAGCCCCAGCATTTT
CCASSSTDSNQPQHF
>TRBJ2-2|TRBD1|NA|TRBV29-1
TGCAGCGGCCTAGGGACAGGGTACACCGGGGAGCTGTTTTTT
CSGLGTGYTGELFF
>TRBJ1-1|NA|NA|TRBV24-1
TGTGCCACCAGTGATCCTCCGGGGGCTGAAGCTTTCTTT
CATSDPPGAEAFF
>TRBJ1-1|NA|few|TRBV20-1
TGCAGTGCTAGAGTTATACAGAGCAACACTGAAGCTTTCTTT
CSARVIQSNTEAFF
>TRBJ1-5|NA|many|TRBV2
TGTGCCAGCAGGGGGGATAGCAATCAGCCCCAGCATTTT
CASRGDSNQPQHF
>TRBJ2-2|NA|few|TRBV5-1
TGCGCCAGCAGCCCGGCACAGGGCGGCGGGGAGCTGTTTTTT
CASSPAQGGGELFF